Each of the 29 T cell receptor beta chains below was sequenced from the same sample in a study of blood T cell repertoires in COVID-19. Data came from immunoSEQ multiplex PCR; TCRdb stores just in-frame clones and leaves some out. The sample shows some 62,000 clones, 88% of them seen only once. The sequencing input was peripheral blood. The receptors shown here come from a human donor in a cohort sampled during active COVID-19.

This clone was counted only a few times. The CDR3 region is CASSLDGFSGNTIYF. The CDR3 nucleotides read TGCGCCAGCAGCCTAGACGGGTTCTCTGGAAACACCATATATTTT. The chain recombines TRBV5-1 with TRBJ1-3; D gene uncertain. CDR1 and CDR2 (germline): SGHRS, YFSETQ. This CDR3 has 15 amino acids. Trimming took 4 bases from V and 0 from J, leaving 11 bases between them.

The table lists this clone with a count of one. The chain has TRBV7-2 and TRBJ2-7, with 7 bases that match TRBD2. With V trimmed by 0 bases and J by 6 bases, 8 bases remained unmatched. The CDR3 contains 15 residues. The germline gives CDR1 SGHTA, CDR2 FQGNSA. CDR3 residues: CASSLAASGFSEQYF. The CDR3 region has the DNA TGTGCCAGCAGCTTAGCGGCTAGCGGATTTAGCGAGCAGTACTTC.

The chain recombines TRBV7-2 with TRBJ2-7; D gene unclear. The CDR3 runs to 12 residues. Trimming stripped 4 bases from V and 4 bases from J, with 8 bases between. Germline V gene lookup returns CDR1 SGHTA and CDR2 FQGNSA. As DNA, the CDR3 is TGTGCCAGCAGCTCGAACAGATACGAGCAGTACTTC. Residues: CASSSNRYEQYF.

This rearrangement joins TRBV6-5 to TRBJ1-2, with 8 bases lining up with TRBD1. CDR3 size: 15 residues. The J segment lost 3 bases and the V segment lost 6 bases, leaving 9 bases of the junction unmatched. The germline CDR1 and CDR2 sequences are MNHEY and SVGAGI. Written as DNA, the CDR3 is TGTGCCAGCAGAGACCCAACGACAGGGGACTATGGCTACACCTTC. Its translation: CASRDPTTGDYGYTF.

The chain uses TRBV14 and TRBJ2-5; weak D call: TRBD1 (6 bases). This CDR3 is 14 amino acids long. Germline V gene lookup returns CDR1 SGHDN and CDR2 FVKESK. Trimming left V 2 bases short and J 5 bases short, with 12 bases between. The CDR3 DNA sequence: TGTGCCAGCAGCCAAAACCGAAGGGGGGAGACCCAGTACTTC. This encodes CASSQNRRGETQYF.

This rearrangement joins TRBV28 to TRBJ2-7; D is perhaps TRBD1 (6 bases). CDR3 length equals 14 residues. Trimming removed 2 bases from V and 5 bases from J, with 13 bases in between. Germline V lookup: CDR1 MDHEN, CDR2 SYDVKM. Written as DNA, the CDR3 is TGTGCCAGCAGTTTACGGTCAGGGGCCCACGAGCAGTACTTC. Its protein is CASSLRSGAHEQYF. The variable domain in full, with the rest retrieved from reference TRBV28 and TRBJ2-7, is DVKVTQSSRYLVKRTGEKVFLECVQDMDHENMFWYRQDPGLGLRLIYFSYDVKMKEKGDIPEGYSVSREKKERFSLILESASTNQTSMYLCASSLRSGAHEQYFGPGTRLTVT.

CDR3 sequence (DNA): TGTGCCAGCAGTCCCTCGACAGGGGGCGCCTCACCCCTCCACTTT. It is translated as CASSPSTGGASPLHF. The chain uses TRBV6-6 and TRBJ1-6; TRBD1 matches at 10 bases. Germline CDR1 reads MNHNY; CDR2 reads SVGAGI (reference sequence). Trimming took 5 bases from V and 10 from J; bases not matched to a gene: 8. The CDR3 contains 15 residues.

This chain links TRBV7-8 with TRBJ2-1, with 9 bases that match TRBD1. The V and J ends lost 3 bases and 6 bases, in that order; junction bases with no gene match: 6. The CDR3 extends over 15 amino acids. The germline gives CDR1 SGHVS, CDR2 FQNEAQ. In DNA form, the CDR3 reads TGTGCCAGCAGCTTTGGGACAGGGAGCCCCAATGAGCAGTTCTTC. This sequence encodes CASSFGTGSPNEQFF.

The genes are TRBV7-8 and TRBJ2-7; 9 bases map to TRBD1. Germline CDR1 SGHVS, CDR2 FQNEAQ. With 2 bases clipped from V and 9 bases from J, the junction kept 5 bases outside the gene matches. The CDR3 contains 13 residues. This chain's CDR3 is CASSLRQGVMQYF. The CDR3 nucleotides are TGTGCCAGCAGCTTAAGACAGGGGGTTATGCAGTACTTC.

The genes are TRBV7-8 and TRBJ1-5; D gene ambiguous. V shed 5 bases and J shed 4 bases, with 12 bases lying between them. The CDR3 spans 14 residues. Per the germline V gene, CDR1 is SGHVS and CDR2 is FQNEAQ. The CDR3, as DNA: TGTGCCAGCAGCGGGCAGCACTCGAATCAGCCCCAGCATTTT. Residues: CASSGQHSNQPQHF.

The CDR3, as DNA: TGTGCCAGCAGCTTAGCGTCTAGCGACATCACAGATACGCAGTATTTT. Translated, it gives CASSLASSDITDTQYF. This rearrangement joins TRBV5-4 to TRBJ2-3, with a tentative D call TRBD2 (6 bases). The CDR3 has 16 residues. The germline V and J ends were trimmed by 2 bases and 2 bases, with 15 bases remaining between them. Germline V lookup: CDR1 SGHNT, CDR2 YYREEE (reference sequence).

This rearrangement joins TRBV5-4 to TRBJ2-1; no reliable D call. Trimming stripped 6 bases from V and 7 bases from J, with 17 bases between. This CDR3 contains 14 residues. CDR1 is SGHNT and CDR2 is YYREEE in the germline V gene (reference sequence). CDR3 residues: CASTSLAERNEQFF. The CDR3 DNA reads as TGTGCCAGCACCTCTCTGGCGGAAAGGAATGAGCAGTTCTTC.

This clone has a single count. V gene TRBV5-4 combines with J gene TRBJ2-1; TRBD2 matches at 9 bases. V gave up 0 bases and J gave up 5 bases; unmatched junction bases: 6. This CDR3 is 16 amino acids long. Germline loops: CDR1 SGHNT, CDR2 YYREEE (reference sequence). The CDR3 is CASSLGISGGDNEQFF. As DNA, the CDR3 is TGTGCCAGCAGCTTGGGTATTAGCGGGGGTGACAATGAGCAGTTCTTC. The complete variable domain, with remaining parts taken from reference TRBV5-4 and TRBJ2-1, reads ETGVTQSPTHLIKTRGQQVTLRCSSQSGHNTVSWYQQALGQGPQFIFQYYREEENGRGNFPPRFSGLQFPNYSSELNVNALELDDSALYLCASSLGISGGDNEQFFGPGTRLTVL.

The J gene is TRBJ2-1, the V gene TRBV29-1, with 10 bases lining up with TRBD2. The germline V gene encodes CDR1 SQVTM and CDR2 ANQGSEA. The length of the CDR3 is 13 residues. The ends lost 8 bases at V and 2 bases at J; junction bases unmatched: 3. Here the CDR3 DNA reads TGCAGCAAAAGCGGGGGGGCCTACAATGAGCAGTTCTTC. It yields the protein CSKSGGAYNEQFF.

This chain links TRBV18 with TRBJ2-7; 8 bases agree with TRBD2. In germline, CDR1 is KGHSH, CDR2 LQKENI. CDR3 size: 15 residues. The V segment lost 3 bases and the J segment 2 bases; nucleotides outside the gene matches: 6. This CDR3 reads CASSPSGGLTYEQYF. In DNA, the CDR3 is TGTGCCAGCTCACCCAGCGGGGGCCTAACCTACGAGCAGTACTTC.

V is TRBV24-1 and J is TRBJ2-1; the D gene is possibly TRBD2 (7 bases). The CDR3 is 15 residues long. V lost 5 bases and J lost 4, with 14 bases in between. Germline V gene lookup returns CDR1 KGHDR and CDR2 SFDVKD. CDR3 amino acids: CATSVGGAGYNEQFF. CDR3 DNA sequence: TGTGCCACCAGTGTAGGGGGAGCGGGGTACAATGAGCAGTTCTTC.

A word on this clone: The junction and the germline gene differ at one end; a read error may be behind it. The chain couples TRBV18 to TRBJ2-2; D is perhaps TRBD1 (5 bases). The CDR3 has 15 residues. Germline V gene data show CDR1 as KGHSH and CDR2 as LQKENI. The CDR3 DNA reads TGTGCCAGCCCACCTCGGACATTGAACACCGGGGAGCTGTTTTTT. Protein sequence: CASPPRTLNTGELFF. Filled out from reference TRBV18 and TRBJ2-2, the complete variable domain reads NAGVMQNPRHLVRRRGQEARLRCSPMKGHSHVYWYRQLPEEGLKFMVYLQKENIIDESGMPKERFSAEFPKEGPSILRIQQVVRGDSAAYFCASPPRTLNTGELFFGEGSRLTVL.

The rearrangement joins TRBV19 to TRBJ2-3; the D gene is possibly TRBD2 (6 bases). From germline, CDR1 is LNHDA and CDR2 SQIVND (reference sequence). The CDR3 has 17 residues. V dropped 4 bases and J dropped 0 bases, with 17 bases sitting between them. CDR3 in amino acids: CASSTRERGTSTDTQYF. The DNA of the CDR3 is TGTGCCAGTAGTACCAGGGAACGAGGGACTAGCACAGATACGCAGTATTTT.

This clone appeared once. This rearrangement joins TRBV3-1 (or the pseudogene TRBV3-2) to TRBJ1-2; 9 nucleotides align to TRBD1. Germline V gene data show CDR1 as LGHDT and CDR2 as YNNKEL (reference sequence). The CDR3 spans 17 residues. V shed 1 base, J shed 4 bases, and the junction held 10 bases outside the gene matches. CDR3 bases: TGTGCCAGCAGCCAAGCCCGGGGGACAGGGATCAGCTATGGCTACACCTTC. This translates into CASSQARGTGISYGYTF.

This sequence joins TRBV18 and TRBJ1-1, with 10 nucleotides matching TRBD1. The CDR3 length is 16 residues. Germline CDR1 KGHSH, CDR2 LQKENI. J lost 5 bases, V lost 1 base, and 7 bases had no gene match. This CDR3 is CASSPLGTGAETEAFF. The CDR3 DNA sequence: TGTGCCAGCTCACCACTAGGGACAGGGGCGGAGACTGAAGCTTTCTTT.

The chain is built from TRBV28 and TRBJ1-3; D unresolved. The CDR3 spans 14 residues. The germline V gene encodes CDR1 MDHEN and CDR2 SYDVKM. The ends were cut back, 6 bases at V and 2 bases at J, with 11 bases in the middle. In nucleotides, the CDR3 is TGTGCCAGCAGCTCGACATGGACTGGAAACACCATATATTTT. Translating gives CASSSTWTGNTIYF.

The rearrangement links TRBV28 to TRBJ1-1; 8 positions agree with TRBD1. J lost 4 bases, V lost 11 bases, and 9 bases had no gene match. The CDR3 has 13 amino acids. CDR1 is MDHEN and CDR2 is SYDVKM in the germline V gene. The DNA for the CDR3 is TGTGCCGTCCTGACAGGGGTAAGCACTGAAGCTTTCTTT. Amino acid sequence: CAVLTGVSTEAFF. Filled out from reference TRBV28 and TRBJ1-1, the complete variable domain reads DVKVTQSSRYLVKRTGEKVFLECVQDMDHENMFWYRQDPGLGLRLIYFSYDVKMKEKGDIPEGYSVSREKKERFSLILESASTNQTSMYLCAVLTGVSTEAFFGQGTRLTVV.

J is TRBJ1-6 and V is TRBV5-1, with TRBD1 matching over 11 bases. After removal of 5 bases from V and 6 bases from J, the junction contained 4 bases not matched to a gene. Germline V CDR1 and CDR2: SGHRS, YFSETQ. The CDR3 sequence is 15 residues long. The CDR3 sequence is CASRTGTGGNSPLHF. The CDR3 coding sequence is TGCGCCAGCAGAACAGGGACAGGGGGTAATTCACCCCTCCACTTT.

J is TRBJ1-3 and V is TRBV18, with 9 nucleotides matching TRBD1. The CDR3 covers 15 residues. Trimming took 3 bases from V and 4 from J; bases not matched to a gene: 4. CDR1 and CDR2 from the germline V gene are KGHSH and LQKENI. The CDR3 loop is CASSPGTGFGNTIYF. CDR3 coding DNA: TGTGCCAGCTCACCCGGGACAGGGTTCGGAAACACCATATATTTT.

The genes are TRBV3-1 (or the pseudogene TRBV3-2) and TRBJ1-4, with 8 bases aligning to TRBD1. The CDR3 length is 15 residues. CDR1 and CDR2 (germline): LGHDT, YNNKEL (reference sequence). V lost 2 bases and J lost 4; bases outside the gene matches: 3. The CDR3 DNA is TGTGCCAGCAGCCAACAGGGGGCTGGTAATGAAAAACTGTTTTTT. Protein product: CASSQQGAGNEKLFF.

The CDR3 region has the DNA TGTGCCAGCAGTGACACGGGGACAGCGTTCAATGAGCAGTTCTTC. It specifies CASSDTGTAFNEQFF. V is TRBV6-4 and J is TRBJ2-1; 7 bases fit TRBD1. Germline V gene sequence: CDR1 MRHNA, CDR2 SNTAGT. The CDR3 sequence is 15 residues long. Trimming took 2 bases from V and 6 from J; bases not matched to a gene: 7.

This rearrangement joins TRBV7-2 to TRBJ1-2, with 9 bases lining up with TRBD1. Germline CDR1 reads SGHTA; CDR2 reads FQGNSA. CDR3 length: 15 amino acids. V gave up 2 bases and J gave up 8 bases; unmatched junction bases: 9. The CDR3 sequence: CASSLRQRTGGGYTF. For the CDR3, the DNA is TGTGCCAGCAGCTTAAGACAGCGTACAGGGGGCGGCTACACCTTC.

This chain uses TRBV2 with TRBJ1-6; D not resolved. The CDR3 spans 14 residues. V dropped 6 bases and J dropped 9 bases, with 15 bases sitting between them. The germline gives CDR1 SNHLY, CDR2 FYNNEI. CDR3 coding DNA: TGTGCCAGCAGCGCCCGGGATTTTACTTCACCCCTCCACTTT. It encodes CASSARDFTSPLHF.

This chain connects TRBV18 to TRBJ2-1; 8 nucleotides line up with TRBD1. Trimming at V came to 0 bases and at J to 0 bases, leaving 4 bases not matched to a gene. Germline V gene lookup returns CDR1 KGHSH and CDR2 LQKENI. The CDR3 consists of 17 residues. CDR3 bases: TGTGCCAGCTCACCACCGACAGGGGCGATCTCCTACAATGAGCAGTTCTTC. As protein: CASSPPTGAISYNEQFF. Full variable domain (remainder filled in from reference TRBV18 and TRBJ2-1): NAGVMQNPRHLVRRRGQEARLRCSPMKGHSHVYWYRQLPEEGLKFMVYLQKENIIDESGMPKERFSAEFPKEGPSILRIQQVVRGDSAAYFCASSPPTGAISYNEQFFGPGTRLTVL.